The clone carrying this T cell receptor beta chain was seen repeatedly, ten times or more. The target antigen is unknown. These data come from a study of T cells in Graves' hyperthyroidism and ophthalmopathy. Study-wide findings and caveats: Most clonotypes that expanded in the thyroid above 0.001 also showed up in blood.

TCR beta CDR3 sequences were amplified from RNA transcripts. HTBI primers were used for first-round RT-PCR of the TCR CDR3. TCRdb re-analysed the multiplex PCR reads in MiXCR, keeping a single row per CDR3 protein. The sample yields hundreds of thousands of distinct CDR3 sequences, about 15% seen once. CDR1 SGDLS and CDR2 YYNGEE come from the germline V gene. The CDR3 runs to 14 residues. Trimming shortened V by 3 bases and J by 0 bases, and 7 bases separated the two germline ends. Sequences were obtained from blood. This sequence originates from a woman in her twenties or thirties with Graves' hyperthyroidism that later progressed to Graves' ophthalmopathy. The chain recombines TRBV9 with TRBJ1-5; no reliable D call. CDR3 region: CASSDGDSNQPQHF. The CDR3 nucleotides read TGTGCCAGCAGCGACGGGGATAGCAATCAGCCCCAGCATTTT.